The rows below give T cell receptor beta chains drawn from one sample of a study of control samples from healthy donors and cancer patients. Profiling relied on immunoSEQ multiplex PCR, and the TCRdb table lists in-frame clones only, not all of them. Here the sample spans approximately 170,000 clones, roughly 88% being singletons. The specimen sequenced was blood. The receptors here all came from a woman younger than 45 in good health. The CDR3 runs from the conserved cysteine through the conserved F or W. The D gene is left open where the match is weak.

TRBD1	TRBV27	TRBJ1-2	CASSPAGGLSYGYTF	TGTGCCAGCAGTCCAGCAGGGGGCTTGAGCTATGGCTACACCTTC
-	TRBV5-1	TRBJ2-5	CASSSSTAGRGETQYF	TGCGCCAGCAGCTCCTCTACCGCGGGGCGAGGAGAGACCCAGTACTTC
-	TRBV28	TRBJ2-3	CASSRYIRTDPNTDTQYF	TGTGCCAGCAGTCGGTACATCAGGACGGATCCTAACACAGATACGCAGTATTTT
-	TRBV5-6	TRBJ1-1	CASFRVPGTEAFF	TGTGCCAGCTTCAGGGTCCCGGGAACTGAAGCTTTCTTT
TRBD1	TRBV15	TRBJ2-5	CATSRVLGGRETQYF	TGTGCCACCAGCAGAGTGTTAGGGGGCAGGGAGACCCAGTACTTC
-	TRBV10-3	TRBJ2-7	CATSPGTRAYEQYF	TGTGCCACCAGTCCCGGGACCCGGGCCTACGAGCAGTACTTC
TRBD2	TRBV20-1	TRBJ2-1	CSASPLTSGGANEQFF	TGCAGTGCTAGTCCCCTGACTAGCGGGGGGGCGAATGAGCAGTTCTTC
TRBD1	TRBV7-2	TRBJ2-3	CASSSDRGFGTDTQYF	TGTGCCAGCAGCTCCGACAGGGGGTTTGGCACAGATACGCAGTATTTT
-	TRBV7-8	TRBJ1-1	CASSTRVGGNTEAFF	TGTGCCAGCAGCACCCGGGTAGGGGGGAACACTGAAGCTTTCTTT
TRBD2	TRBV5-4	TRBJ2-2	CASSPGGTSFTGELFF	TGTGCCAGCAGCCCGGGTGGGACTAGCTTCACCGGGGAGCTGTTTTTT
-	TRBV28	TRBJ1-1	CASRITGMVTEAFF	TGTGCCAGCAGGATTACAGGGATGGTTACTGAAGCTTTCTTT
TRBD1	TRBV4-1	TRBJ2-3	CASSFRQGRTTDTQYF	TGCGCCAGCAGCTTTCGACAGGGGAGGACCACAGATACGCAGTATTTT
-	TRBV2	TRBJ1-5	CASRGQGNQPQHF	TGTGCCAGCAGGGGGCAGGGTAATCAGCCCCAGCATTTT
TRBD2	TRBV10-3	TRBJ2-2	CAISESRLAGGARTGELFF	TGTGCCATCAGTGAGTCGAGGCTAGCGGGAGGCGCGAGGACCGGGGAGCTGTTTTTT
-	TRBV3-1/TRBV3-2	TRBJ2-1	CASSHGLPNNEQFF	TGTGCCAGCAGCCACGGCCTCCCGAATAATGAGCAGTTCTTC